Listed here are 7 T cell receptor beta chains from one sample, sequenced in a study of cytomegalovirus exposure and HLA in healthy donors. The PCR made use of 60 Vbeta and 13 Jbeta primers. Using immunoSEQ multiplex PCR, the repertoire was profiled, and TCRdb retains in-frame clones only, with some absent. The sample lists approximately 170,000 clones, just under 75% occurring once. Source material: PBMCs. These receptors came from a woman in her 30s in good health and CMV-seropositive.

The chain couples TRBV11-2 to TRBJ1-3; D unresolved. V lost 5 bases to trimming and J lost 4 bases, with 15 bases between them. CDR1 is SGHAT, CDR2 FQNNGV, per germline. This CDR3 region has 15 residues. The CDR3 DNA reads as TGTGCCAGCAGCCCCCAGGCGGGAAGGGGAAACACCATATATTTT. It codes for CASSPQAGRGNTIYF.

Remarks on this clone: An end of the junction differs from the germline gene, which may be a read error. The chain recombines TRBV10-1 with TRBJ2-7, with D uncertain. Germline V gene data show CDR1 as WNHNN and CDR2 as SYGVQD (reference sequence). This CDR3 contains 14 residues. CDR3: CASSDPPLRYAQYF. CDR3 DNA: TGCGCCAGCAGTGACCCTCCACTTCGTTACGCGCAGTACTTC.

This chain joins TRBV28 and TRBJ1-1, with TRBD1 as a possible D gene (6 bases). V was cut by 6 bases and J by 1 base, with 15 bases left in between. The CDR3 has 15 residues. Germline V gene lookup returns CDR1 MDHEN and CDR2 SYDVKM. As DNA, the CDR3 is TGTGCCAGCAGCCCATCAGGGACATCGAACACTGAAGCTTTCTTT. It yields the protein CASSPSGTSNTEAFF.

This clone was counted between two and nine times. The chain is built from TRBV6-1 and TRBJ1-5; no firm D call. Germline CDR1 MNHNS, CDR2 SASEGT. The V and J ends lost 0 bases and 1 base respectively, with 4 bases between them. This CDR3 comprises 14 residues. CDR3 in DNA: TGTGCCAGCAGTGAAGCGAGGAGCAATCAGCCCCAGCATTTT. It yields the protein CASSEARSNQPQHF.

This chain uses TRBV14 with TRBJ2-2; possibly TRBD2 for D (6 bases). The CDR3 spans 17 residues. Germline V gives CDR1 SGHDN, CDR2 FVKESK. V was shortened by 2 bases and J by 4 bases, with 17 bases between the two germline ends. CDR3 in DNA: TGTGCCAGCAGCCAATTGAAAGGAGGGGCTACCACCGGGGAGCTGTTTTTT. This sequence encodes CASSQLKGGATTGELFF.

This chain joins TRBV19 and TRBJ1-1, with D unclear. V was clipped by 3 bases and J by 5 bases, with 16 bases between them. Looked up from germline, CDR1 is LNHDA and CDR2 is SQIVND (reference sequence). This CDR3 spans 15 amino acids. The CDR3 DNA reads as TGTGCCAGTAGTATTGGAGGCTCCCCTCTGACTGAAGCTTTCTTT. As protein: CASSIGGSPLTEAFF.

The chain is built from TRBV12-1 and TRBJ1-2. TRBV12-1 is flagged as a pseudogene. The CDR3 spans 14 residues. The chain's CDR3 is CASSSTTLNYGYTF. The CDR3 nucleotides are TGTGCCAGCAGCTCGACTACCCTCAACTATGGCTACACCTTC.